The source of this TCR beta chain is a study of T cells in Graves' hyperthyroidism and ophthalmopathy. Turning to the study itself: The initial diagnosis was the point when peripheral blood was collected, ahead of any treatment. Study-wide results and limits: Blood also showed most of the thyroid clonotypes that were expanded above 0.001.

About this clonotype: Its antigen is still unknown.

The cohort's ophthalmopathy patients, a group with duration under 3 months, had a Clinical Activity Score of at least 3 and a NOSPECS grade of at least 4. PBMCs were collected from an approximately 9.5 ml volume of fresh peripheral blood. TCR beta CDR3 regions were amplified from RNA. TCR CDR3 underwent first-round RT-PCR with the HTBI primer set. TCRdb itself ran the multiplex PCR reads through MiXCR, one entry per CDR3 protein. The table records some 530,000 distinct CDR3 sequences, approximately 22% of them present only once. The CDR3 consists of 13 residues. Trimming took off 3 bases at V and 0 bases at J, with 4 bases between the two ends. Germline-derived CDR1 and CDR2 are ENHRY and SYGVKD.

Input material: blood. This receptor was obtained from a woman in her seventies with Graves' ophthalmopathy. J is TRBJ2-3 and V is TRBV10-3, with D unresolved. The CDR3 nucleotides read TGTGCCATCAGTGATGGGAGCACAGATACGCAGTATTTT. Protein product: CAISDGSTDTQYF.